This TCR beta chain was found in a study of control samples from healthy donors and cancer patients. Germline CDR1 is MNHEY and CDR2 is SVGEGT. V shed 2 bases and J shed 7 bases, with 9 bases lying between them. The CDR3 covers 14 residues. Sequenced by immunoSEQ multiplex PCR; TCRdb stores in-frame clones only, minus some. This table holds 150,000 to 200,000 clones, 90% to 95% found once. Specimen: blood. The clonotype comes from a woman in her 30s in good health. The chain links TRBV6-2 or TRBV6-3 to TRBJ1-6; D is possibly TRBD1 (5 bases). In nucleotides, the CDR3 is TGTGCCAGCAGTTACGCCCAGGGAAATTCACCCCTCCACTTT. Amino acids: CASSYAQGNSPLHF.